The source of this T cell receptor (beta chain) is a study of T cell responses to AZD1222 COVID-19 vaccine (dated by TCRdb to about 2021). For context, the study as a whole: AZD1222 recipients whose second dose came at about 4 weeks and those whose second dose came at about 12 weeks were combined into one group, since spike-specific TCR depth and breadth did not differ between the two schedules. A total of 230 to 250 trial participants underwent TCR sequencing, of whom some 210 received two doses of AZD1222 and some 26 received two doses of the MenACWY control vaccine. Trial participants were enrolled by age into 18-55, 56-69 and 70-plus year subgroups, with roughly 150, 30 and 60 TCR-sequenced participants respectively. The paper's findings and limits, for the study overall: Reportedly, almost half of the unique spike-specific TCRs recognized epitopes lying outside the regions that are mutated in the B.1.351 and B.1.1.7 variants. The 56-69-year group was small, and its depth increase did not reach significance, likely because of low power. Vaccine-associated CD4 TCRs spanned the whole spike protein, with dominant responses in regions 160-218 and 743-854. Because no day 14 peak-response samples were available, repertoires were characterized only after the peak T cell response. Conclusions about previously exposed vaccinees were limited because only a handful of AZD1222 recipients were SARS-CoV-2 seropositive at baseline. A significant rise in spike-specific TCR breadth and depth was observed after two AZD1222 doses relative to day 0 and relative to MenACWY recipients. Participants were mostly white British, with more females than males. The authors suggested clonal diversity may have been underestimated.

The CDR3 regions of human TCRbeta chains were subjected to immunosequencing. The study's own analysis went as follows. TCRs in the repertoires were compared against a reference library of SARS-CoV-2-specific TCRs that had been generated with the MIRA antigen-specificity platform. Breadth was defined as the fraction of unique TCRs that were SARS-CoV-2-associated. Depth was defined as the fraction of total T cells that were SARS-CoV-2-associated. Using the MIRA data, every spike-specific TCR was mapped to the spike region that the TCR reacted to and assigned to either a CD4 or a CD8 class. Log10-transformed breadth and depth values were compared by one-way ANOVA with Sidak's multiple comparisons tests. TCRdb limited this immuneACCESS table to in-frame rearrangements with V and J called. A share of clones is missing; checked studies link under half to unresolved V genes, and the rest is unexplained. V and J calls and clone size are copied from that table; D and trimming were computed from the DNA. Here the sample has around 130,000 clones; roughly 93% occur a single time. Of the sample, approximately 3.3% is held by the ten largest clones.

Of note for this clone: Its antigen is unknown. No per-base quality is available; no much larger clone lies one base away.

Taken with the paper, the label for time point translates to: baseline before first vaccination. The vaccinee samples were drawn from two UK trials, COV001 and COV002, one of which was a single-blind randomized controlled phase 2/3 trial testing AZD1222 (ChAdOx1 nCoV-19) in healthy adults. For TCRbeta chain sequencing, PBMC samples from trial participants were taken at day 0 and at day 28 after the second dose. The sequence derives from an adult in good health. Here the sequenced sample was peripheral blood, taken on day 0 of AZD1222 vaccination.

The CDR3 region: CASAQGGHSNQPQHF. The nucleotide sequence is given as TGTGCCAGCGCCCAAGGAGGACATAGCAATCAGCCCCAGCATTTT. The sequence joins TRBV3-1 (or the pseudogene TRBV3-2) to TRBJ1-5; the D gene is perhaps TRBD1, from 5 matching bases. Including the terminal cysteine and phenylalanine, the CDR3 comprises 15 residues. The sequence is cut down to CDR3 DNA, 45 bases in frame from base 1. CDR1 and CDR2 were assigned from the germline V gene (reference sequence) as LGHDT and YNNKEL. V loses 8 bases, J loses 0 bases, and the germline ends lie 14 bases apart.